A single sample gave rise to the 10 T cell receptor beta chains below, sequenced in a study of blood T cell repertoires in COVID-19. The repertoire was sequenced with immunoSEQ multiplex PCR; TCRdb's copy has only in-frame clones and lacks some. The sample holds 150,000 to 200,000 clones, 82% seen once. The sample was PBMCs or T cells enriched from blood (not recorded which). These receptors came from a woman in her sixties or seventies with acute COVID-19.

The CDR3 bases are TGTGCCAGCAGTTTACCAGGGAACACTGAAGCTTTCTTT. It specifies CASSLPGNTEAFF. This chain links TRBV6-5 with TRBJ1-1, with D hard to call. Trimming took off 4 bases at V and 1 base at J, with 7 bases between the two ends. The CDR3 consists of 13 residues. The V gene's germline CDR1 is MNHEY and CDR2 SVGAGI.

The chain joins TRBV5-1 to TRBJ1-2; 7 positions match TRBD1. Per germline, CDR1 SGHRS and CDR2 YFSETQ. The CDR3 loop spans 15 amino acids. V dropped 1 base and J dropped 8; count of bases not matched to a gene: 11. The CDR3 loop is CASSLTGDAFPGYTF. The DNA of the CDR3 is TGCGCCAGCAGCTTGACAGGGGATGCGTTTCCAGGCTACACCTTC.

This clone was seen once. V is TRBV7-6 and J is TRBJ2-1, with TRBD1 identical over 9 bases. Germline loops: CDR1 SGHVS, CDR2 FNYEAQ. With 2 bases clipped from V and 6 bases from J, the junction kept 8 bases outside the gene matches. This CDR3 region has 16 residues. The CDR3 spells CASSLKGGQGLNEQFF. Here the CDR3 DNA reads TGTGCCAGCAGCTTAAAGGGGGGACAGGGACTCAATGAGCAGTTCTTC.

The chain uses TRBV24-1 and TRBJ1-5, with D unresolved. V was trimmed by 9 bases and J by 1 base, leaving 12 bases between them. Germline V gene data show CDR1 as KGHDR and CDR2 as SFDVKD. This CDR3 spans 14 amino acids. CDR3 nucleotides: TGTGCCACCCAGGAGGCATTAAGCAATCAGCCCCAGCATTTT. It specifies CATQEALSNQPQHF.

This clone was seen only a few times. This rearrangement joins TRBV9 to TRBJ2-7; a possible D gene is TRBD2 (5 bases). This CDR3 contains 15 residues. Germline CDR1 and CDR2: SGDLS and YYNGEE. The V gene lost 0 bases and the J gene lost 0 bases, with 10 bases spanning the gap. As DNA, the CDR3 is TGTGCCAGCAGCGTAGCACCTGGGAGCTCCTACGAGCAGTACTTC. The encoded protein is CASSVAPGSSYEQYF. The full variable domain, in which reference TRBV9 and TRBJ2-7 provide the parts outside the CDR3, is DSGVTQTPKHLITATGQRVTLRCSPRSGDLSVYWYQQSLDQGLQFLIQYYNGEERAKGNILERFSAQQFPDLHSELNLSSLELGDSALYFCASSVAPGSSYEQYFGPGTRLTVT.

The CDR3 loop is CATSRAPGQGVNFYGGNYNEQFF. CDR3 nucleotide sequence: TGTGCCACCAGCAGAGCCCCGGGACAGGGGGTTAATTTCTACGGGGGAAACTACAATGAGCAGTTCTTC. The rearrangement uses TRBV15 and TRBJ2-1; 11 nucleotides agree with TRBD1. Germline V gene sequence: CDR1 LNHNV, CDR2 YYDKDF (reference sequence). There are 23 residues in the CDR3. The trim removed 1 base at V and 3 bases at J, leaving 23 bases unmatched.

This clone occurred once. The chain has TRBV30 and TRBJ1-1; D gene ambiguous. This CDR3 is built from 11 residues. CDR1 and CDR2 from the germline V gene are GTSNPN and SVGIG (reference sequence). V was cut by 5 bases and J by 7 bases, with 11 bases left in between. The CDR3 nucleotides read TGTGCCTGGGGTGGAGGTCTTGAAGCTTTCTTT. Protein: CAWGGGLEAFF.

The gene calls are TRBV7-9 and TRBJ1-2; tentative D call: TRBD1 (5 bases). V gave up 5 bases and J gave up 8 bases, with 18 bases separating them. This CDR3 is 14 amino acids long. Germline lookup yields CDR1 SEHNR and CDR2 FQNEAQ (reference sequence). The CDR3 sequence: CASSLTIRVGGYTF. CDR3 coding DNA: TGTGCCAGCAGCCTCACGATCAGGGTGGGCGGCTACACCTTC.

The chain is built from TRBV5-1 and TRBJ2-3, with D hard to call. With 6 bases removed from V and 0 bases from J, the gap between germline ends came to 17 bases. The CDR3 runs 16 residues. Per the germline V gene, CDR1 is SGHRS and CDR2 is YFSETQ. CDR3 nucleotide sequence: TGCGCCAGCACCCCGGCCCAGGCCGCTAGCACAGATACGCAGTATTTT. Translation gives CASTPAQAASTDTQYF.

This chain connects TRBV19 to TRBJ1-2; possible D gene TRBD1, 6 bases. CDR3 length: 12 amino acids. Germline V gives CDR1 LNHDA, CDR2 SQIVND (reference sequence). V lost 6 bases and J lost 7, with 12 bases in between. DNA for the CDR3: TGTGCCAGTAGCTGGACAGTCTCTGGCTACACCTTC. It translates to CASSWTVSGYTF.